The 27 T cell receptor beta chains below all came from one sample that was sequenced in a study of radiation and T cells in renal cell carcinoma. Treatment here: treatment-naive control, cytoreductive nephrectomy. Here immunoSEQ multiplex PCR was the method, and the copy in TCRdb shows in-frame clones only, minus some. Among around 16,000 clones listed, 58% were seen once. The sample consisted of tumor tissue, taken from a patient whose treatment was nephrectomy without radiotherapy. The receptors stem from a man aged 40-49 years with renal cell carcinoma.

This chain links TRBV14 with TRBJ2-3, with no clear D. The CDR3 sequence is 13 residues long. Germline values: CDR1 SGHDN, CDR2 FVKESK. V lost 4 bases to trimming and J lost 1 base, with 6 bases between them. The CDR3 spells CASSPLGTDTQYF. The CDR3 bases are TGTGCCAGCAGCCCTCTGGGCACAGATACGCAGTATTTT.

For this clone: At one end the junction does not follow the germline gene, possibly because of a read error. This chain joins TRBV10-3 and TRBJ2-5, with a possible D match to TRBD2 (6 bases). The CDR3 length is 13 residues. Germline-derived CDR1 and CDR2 are ENHRY and SYGVKD. The CDR3 nucleotides are TGTGCCAGCAGTTACTCCCAGGGAGGGACCCAGTACTTC. Translating gives CASSYSQGGTQYF.

This clone was picked up a small number of times. The gene calls are TRBV7-8 and TRBJ2-7; D remains unclear. Germline V gene sequence: CDR1 SGHVS, CDR2 FQNEAQ. Trimming pared 2 bases from V and 5 bases from J, leaving 13 bases between. The CDR3 loop spans 14 amino acids. CDR3 sequence: CASSLSGGIHEQYF. DNA of the CDR3: TGTGCCAGCAGCTTATCGGGTGGCATCCACGAGCAGTACTTC.

J is TRBJ2-7 and V is TRBV5-5; 10 nucleotides line up with TRBD1. The CDR3 loop spans 15 amino acids. Germline CDR1 SGHKS, CDR2 YYEKEE (reference sequence). Trimming at V came to 4 bases and at J to 5 bases, leaving 9 bases not matched to a gene. This CDR3 reads CASSAFTGTGDEQYF. The CDR3 DNA sequence: TGTGCCAGCAGCGCGTTTACCGGGACAGGGGACGAGCAGTACTTC.

Comment on this clone: The junction shows a germline mismatch at one end, possibly a read error. The J gene is TRBJ2-2, the V gene TRBV5-1; D not resolved. Germline V CDR1 and CDR2: SGHRS, YFSETQ. This CDR3 is 14 amino acids long. This CDR3 is CATSPGTNTGELFF. The CDR3 coding sequence is TGCGCCACCAGCCCCGGCACTAACACCGGGGAGCTGTTTTTT.

V gene TRBV5-4 combines with J gene TRBJ1-4, with 9 bases identical to TRBD1. The CDR3 is made up of 17 amino acids. With 4 bases clipped from V and 7 bases from J, the junction kept 14 bases outside the gene matches. CDR1 and CDR2 from the germline V gene are SGHNT and YYREEE (reference sequence). In nucleotides, the CDR3 is TGTGCCAGCAGCCCGGGGACAGGGATCAGGCTCGGTGAAAAACTGTTTTTT. Its translation: CASSPGTGIRLGEKLFF.

This clone was observed a few times. V usage is TRBV6-1 and J usage is TRBJ1-3; D is undetermined. This CDR3 has 15 amino acids. Trimming shortened V by 6 bases and J by 9 bases, and 21 bases separated the two germline ends. From germline, CDR1 is MNHNS and CDR2 SASEGT. The CDR3 coding sequence is TGTGCCAGCAGGACAACTGGTCTAGCTTCAACCACCATATATTTT. Translation: CASRTTGLASTTIYF.

The CDR3 here is CASSPTSGGTYNEQFF. The CDR3, as DNA: TGTGCCAGCAGCCCCACGTCGGGGGGGACCTACAATGAGCAGTTCTTC. The V call is TRBV7-9, the J call TRBJ2-1; 8 bases are a match to TRBD2. The V segment lost 5 bases and the J segment 2 bases; nucleotides outside the gene matches: 8. CDR3 length: 16 amino acids. Germline-derived CDR1 and CDR2 are SEHNR and FQNEAQ (reference sequence).

This clone was counted once. The genes are TRBV5-6 and TRBJ2-2, with D possibly being TRBD1 or TRBD2 (5 bases each). Trimming pared 5 bases from V and 1 base from J, leaving 15 bases between. The CDR3 runs 16 residues. The germline CDR1 and CDR2 sequences are SGHDT and YYEEEE. In DNA, the CDR3 is TGTGCCAGCAGTCGACCCGGGACGGGGAACACCGGGGAGCTGTTTTTT. Its protein product is CASSRPGTGNTGELFF.

The chain joins TRBV27 to TRBJ1-5, with TRBD1 matching over 9 bases. Germline V lookup: CDR1 MNHEY, CDR2 SMNVEV (reference sequence). This CDR3 comprises 14 residues. V was pared by 6 bases and J by 3 bases, with 3 bases of the junction left unmatched. The CDR3 nucleotides read TGTGCCAGCAGCCGGGACAGGGACAATCAGCCCCAGCATTTT. Its translation is CASSRDRDNQPQHF.

The chain combines TRBV6-6 with TRBJ1-1; the D is unclear. CDR1 is MNHNY and CDR2 is SVGAGI in the germline V gene (reference sequence). The CDR3 runs to 14 residues. Trimming removed 2 bases from V and 3 bases from J, with 10 bases in between. CDR3 sequence (DNA): TGTGCCAGCAGTTACGCCGCGAGGTACACTGAAGCTTTCTTT. Translating it yields CASSYAARYTEAFF.

This clone qualifies as medium-sized (0.01 to 0.1%). The chain recombines TRBV6-5 with TRBJ2-7, with 9 bases fitting TRBD2. J lost 7 bases, V lost 4 bases, and 11 bases had no gene match. Per germline, CDR1 MNHEY and CDR2 SVGAGI. The CDR3 has 15 amino acids. CDR3 in amino acids: CASSSYLAGPREQYF. The CDR3 nucleotides are TGTGCCAGCAGTTCTTATCTAGCGGGACCAAGGGAGCAGTACTTC.

Only a few counts were recorded for this clone. The chain links TRBV27 to TRBJ1-4; TRBD1 might be the D (5 bases). Germline V gives CDR1 MNHEY, CDR2 SMNVEV (reference sequence). V shed 5 bases and J shed 9 bases, with 19 bases lying between them. The CDR3 extends over 15 amino acids. CDR3 nucleotides: TGTGCCAGCAGTCCACAGGAGCCCGGAATGAAAAAACTGTTTTTT. Translating gives CASSPQEPGMKKLFF.

This chain links TRBV28 with TRBJ1-2; D is unresolved. The CDR3 totals 15 residues. Germline V lookup: CDR1 MDHEN, CDR2 SYDVKM. Trimming pared 3 bases from V and 5 bases from J, leaving 16 bases between. The CDR3 coding sequence is TGTGCCAGCAGTTTCCAGGCTGACCGTGAATATGGCTACACCTTC. This translates into CASSFQADREYGYTF.

This chain links TRBV6-1 with TRBJ2-2; tentatively, D is TRBD1 or TRBD2 (5 bases each). CDR1 and CDR2 (germline): MNHNS, SASEGT. The CDR3 totals 12 residues. The V end was cut by 11 bases, the J end by 11 bases, with 18 bases between. CDR3 protein: CAGQSGAGELFF. The CDR3 bases are TGTGCCGGCCAGTCTGGGGCGGGTGAGCTGTTTTTT.

V is TRBV27 and J is TRBJ1-2, with D possibly TRBD1 on 6 matching bases. Between the trimmed V and J ends, which lost 3 bases and 3 bases, there was a span of 14 bases. The CDR3 has 15 amino acids. Germline CDR1 MNHEY, CDR2 SMNVEV (reference sequence). Here the CDR3 reads CASSLGGGVDYGYTF. CDR3 sequence (DNA): TGTGCCAGCAGTTTGGGAGGGGGGGTGGACTATGGCTACACCTTC.

The CDR3 spells CASSGRLAGGFTDTQYF. Written as DNA, the CDR3 is TGTGCCAGCAGCGGAAGACTAGCGGGGGGGTTCACAGATACGCAGTATTTT. This chain uses TRBV9 with TRBJ2-3; 14 bases agree with TRBD2. Germline V gene sequence: CDR1 SGDLS, CDR2 YYNGEE. The CDR3 is made up of 17 amino acids. The ends lost 3 bases at V and 2 bases at J; junction bases unmatched: 5. The variable domain in full, with the rest retrieved from reference TRBV9 and TRBJ2-3, is DSGVTQTPKHLITATGQRVTLRCSPRSGDLSVYWYQQSLDQGLQFLIQYYNGEERAKGNILERFSAQQFPDLHSELNLSSLELGDSALYFCASSGRLAGGFTDTQYFGPGTRLTVL.

This clone was recorded a few times. The chain has TRBV7-9 and TRBJ2-2, with unresolved D. Germline V lookup: CDR1 SEHNR, CDR2 FQNEAQ (reference sequence). The V end lost 2 bases, the J end lost 5 bases, and 12 bases lay between the germline ends. The CDR3 is 15 residues long. CDR3 nucleotide sequence: TGTGCCAGCAGCTTAAGAGGTCTGGGAACCGGGGAGCTGTTTTTT. Translation gives CASSLRGLGTGELFF.

V usage is TRBV4-1 and J usage is TRBJ2-3; D gene unclear. Between the trimmed V and J ends, which lost 4 bases and 4 bases, there was a span of 12 bases. Germline CDR1 reads MGHRA; CDR2 reads YSYEKL. The CDR3 consists of 14 residues. The CDR3 is CASSPRIAADTQYF. The CDR3 coding sequence is TGCGCCAGCAGCCCCCGGATCGCCGCAGATACGCAGTATTTT.

This sequence joins TRBV28 and TRBJ1-2; D call uncertain. This CDR3 has 11 amino acids. V was cut by 4 bases and J by 2 bases, with 2 bases left in between. CDR1 and CDR2 (germline): MDHEN, SYDVKM. CDR3 in DNA: TGTGCCAGCAGTTCGAACTATGGCTACACCTTC. Its protein is CASSSNYGYTF.

The chain combines TRBV6-1 with TRBJ2-7, with D possibly being TRBD1 (6 bases). From germline, CDR1 is MNHNS and CDR2 SASEGT. V gave up 2 bases and J gave up 4 bases, with 21 bases separating them. The CDR3 has 17 residues. CDR3 DNA sequence: TGTGCCAGCAGTGAACAACCCCTACAGGGATTTACATACGAGCAGTACTTC. Protein sequence: CASSEQPLQGFTYEQYF.

The rearrangement joins TRBV6-6 to TRBJ2-7, with D perhaps assigned TRBD1 or TRBD2 (5 bases each). The V end was cut by 0 bases, the J end by 2 bases, with 11 bases between. The CDR3 contains 15 residues. CDR1 is MNHNY and CDR2 is SVGAGI in the germline V gene (reference sequence). Here the CDR3 DNA reads TGTGCCAGCAGTTACTCCCCGGGGCCCCCCTACGAGCAGTACTTC. It is translated as CASSYSPGPPYEQYF.

This clone is medium-sized. The rearrangement joins TRBV14 to TRBJ2-3, with TRBD2 matching 8 bases. Germline-derived CDR1 and CDR2 are SGHDN and FVKESK. With 5 bases clipped from V and 0 bases from J, the junction kept 10 bases outside the gene matches. The CDR3 consists of 17 residues. The CDR3: CASSSIGASGSTDTQYF. For the CDR3, the DNA is TGTGCCAGCAGCTCGATCGGGGCTAGCGGGAGCACAGATACGCAGTATTTT.

J is TRBJ2-1 and V is TRBV29-1; the D is unclear. The germline V gene encodes CDR1 SQVTM and CDR2 ANQGSEA. This CDR3 spans 16 amino acids. The ends were cut back, 0 bases at V and 4 bases at J, with 16 bases in the middle. The CDR3 nucleotides are TGCAGCGTTGAAGATCCCCTAGGGCTAACTTACAATGAGCAGTTCTTC. Translated: CSVEDPLGLTYNEQFF.

The chain uses TRBV4-1 and TRBJ1-1, with D tentatively TRBD1 (5 bases). This CDR3 is 15 amino acids long. The V end was cut by 1 base, the J end by 5 bases, with 14 bases between. Germline loops: CDR1 MGHRA, CDR2 YSYEKL. CDR3 protein: CASSQVPGRGTEAFF. In nucleotides, the CDR3 is TGCGCCAGCAGCCAAGTTCCGGGAAGGGGAACTGAAGCTTTCTTT.

The chain uses TRBV7-9 and TRBJ2-7, with no clear D. The V end was cut by 3 bases, the J end by 3 bases, with 9 bases between. The CDR3 is 13 residues long. Germline loops: CDR1 SEHNR, CDR2 FQNEAQ (reference sequence). CDR3 DNA sequence: TGTGCCAGCAGCTTCGTCTCAAACTACGAGCAGTACTTC. It codes for CASSFVSNYEQYF. Full variable domain (missing parts from reference TRBV7-9 and TRBJ2-7): DTGVSQNPRHKITKRGQNVTFRCDPISEHNRLYWYRQTLGQGPEFLTYFQNEAQLEKSRLLSDRFSAERPKGSFSTLEIQRTEQGDSAMYLCASSFVSNYEQYFGPGTRLTVT.

The genes are TRBV28 and TRBJ1-3; D not resolved. Germline V gives CDR1 MDHEN, CDR2 SYDVKM. V was pared by 10 bases and J by 3 bases, with 10 bases between. The CDR3 loop spans 12 amino acids. The CDR3 DNA reads TGTGCCACCAAACGGGTTGGAAACACCATATATTTT. Translated, it gives CATKRVGNTIYF.